This entry concerns a single T cell receptor (beta chain). Assay: immunoSEQ multiplex PCR; the TCRdb copy retains only in-frame clones and omits some. This table has around 200,000 clones, 75% to 90% appearing once. This specimen comes from a study of blood T cell repertoires in COVID-19. Study overall: Samples came from the United States, Italy and Spain, spanning acute and convalescent COVID-19. Sources were T cells, B-cell-depleted T cells, or PBMCs; the material itself was cDNA or gDNA.

The V and J ends lost 5 bases and 6 bases respectively, with 30 bases between them. Germline loops: CDR1 SGHVS, CDR2 FQNEAQ. The CDR3 length is 19 residues. Participant age was about 18 to 89 years, and participants resided in roughly 25 US areas. The study counted Cohort 3 donors as recovered given two negative PCRs, clearance, or symptom resolution. The source is a man aged 35-49 years who had recovered from COVID-19. V usage is TRBV7-8 and J usage is TRBJ2-3; D might be TRBD2 (6 bases). The sample was PBMCs or T cells enriched from blood (not recorded which). The CDR3 region is CASSLLTGGARMVEDTQYF. In nucleotides, the CDR3 is TGTGCCAGCAGCCTATTGACTGGAGGGGCGAGGATGGTAGAGGATACGCAGTATTTT.